This section outlines one T cell receptor beta chain sequence together with its context. V gave up 7 bases and J gave up 3 bases, with 13 bases separating them. Germline CDR1 DFQATT, CDR2 SNEGSKA (reference sequence). This CDR3 spans 12 amino acids. The data are from a study of blood T cells in healthy people across ages. At the level of the study: About one barcoded beta molecule per two T cells came from capture by template switching.

A sample-barcoded 5' primer and a J-beta primer mix were used in a second PCR of about 7 to 11 cycles. Individual samples furnished no less than 3 million CDR3-containing paired-end reads apiece. TCRdb called the 5' RACE reads again in MiXCR, with one record for every CDR3 protein. The sample contains around 800,000 distinct CDR3 sequences, less than 80% of which appear only once. Specimen: blood. This chain joins TRBV20-1 and TRBJ2-7, with a possible D match to TRBD1 (6 bases). The clonotype comes from a man aged 25 to 40 in good health. The CDR3 loop is CSVRTENYEQYF. CDR3 in DNA: TGCAGTGTTCGGACAGAAAACTACGAGCAGTACTTC.